Included here is one TCR beta chain sequence, with context. The record originates from a study of blood T cell repertoires in COVID-19. Study-level information: COVID-19 samples from acute and convalescent phases originated in the United States, Italy and Spain. T cells, B-cell-depleted T cells, or PBMCs supplied cDNA or gDNA.

The repertoire was sequenced with immunoSEQ multiplex PCR; TCRdb's copy has only in-frame clones and lacks some. The sample has approximately 170,000 clones; around 84% are singletons. The length of the CDR3 is 15 residues. Specimen: peripheral blood. The chain has TRBV21-1 and TRBJ2-5; the D call TRBD1 from the table was never checked on the DNA. TRBV21-1 is reported as a pseudogene. This receptor was identified in an elderly woman with COVID-19, enrolled during active disease. Here the CDR3 reads CASSKLAGHQETQYF. The CDR3 bases are TGTGCCAGCAGCAAACTGGCAGGGCACCAAGAGACCCAGTACTTC.